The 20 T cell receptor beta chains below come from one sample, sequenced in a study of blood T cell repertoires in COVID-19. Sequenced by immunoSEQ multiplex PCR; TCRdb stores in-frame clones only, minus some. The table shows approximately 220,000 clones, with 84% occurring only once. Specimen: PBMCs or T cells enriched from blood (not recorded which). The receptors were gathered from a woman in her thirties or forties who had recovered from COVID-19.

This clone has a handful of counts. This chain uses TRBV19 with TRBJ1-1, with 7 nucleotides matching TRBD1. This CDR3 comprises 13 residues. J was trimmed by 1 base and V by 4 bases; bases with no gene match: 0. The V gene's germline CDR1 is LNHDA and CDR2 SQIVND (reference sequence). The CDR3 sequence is CASSRDRNTEAFF. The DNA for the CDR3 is TGTGCCAGTAGTAGGGACAGGAACACTGAAGCTTTCTTT. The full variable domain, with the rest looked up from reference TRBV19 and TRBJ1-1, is DGGITQSPKYLFRKEGQNVTLSCEQNLNHDAMYWYRQDPGQGLRLIYYSQIVNDFQKGDIAEGYSVSREKKESFPLTVTSAQKNPTAFYLCASSRDRNTEAFFGQGTRLTVV.

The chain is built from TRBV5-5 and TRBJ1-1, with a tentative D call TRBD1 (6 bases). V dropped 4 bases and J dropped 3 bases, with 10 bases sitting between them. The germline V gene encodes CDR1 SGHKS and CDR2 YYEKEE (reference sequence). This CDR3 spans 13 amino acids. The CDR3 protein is CASSPDSYTEAFF. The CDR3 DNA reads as TGTGCCAGCAGCCCGGACAGCTACACTGAAGCTTTCTTT.

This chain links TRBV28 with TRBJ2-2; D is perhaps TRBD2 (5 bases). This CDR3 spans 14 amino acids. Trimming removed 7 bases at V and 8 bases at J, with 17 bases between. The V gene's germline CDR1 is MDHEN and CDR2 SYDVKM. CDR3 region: CASTSGIVAGELFF. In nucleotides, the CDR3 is TGTGCCAGCACCTCCGGGATTGTGGCTGGGGAGCTGTTTTTT.

CDR3 in amino acids: CASSQDLISGRPNEQFF. As DNA, the CDR3 is TGCGCCAGCAGCCAAGATTTGATTAGCGGGAGGCCTAATGAGCAGTTCTTC. The J gene is TRBJ2-1, the V gene TRBV4-1; 10 bases are a match to TRBD2. Germline trimming cut 0 bases from V and 7 bases from J; bases unmatched to any gene: 9. The germline gives CDR1 MGHRA, CDR2 YSYEKL. This CDR3 is built from 17 residues.

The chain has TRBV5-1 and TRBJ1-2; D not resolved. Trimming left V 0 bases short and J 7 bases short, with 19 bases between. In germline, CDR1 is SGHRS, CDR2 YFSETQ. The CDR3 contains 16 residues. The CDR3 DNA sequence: TGCGCCAGCAGCTTGGCTTCTACCGGGCGGAGCGGTGGCTACACCTTC. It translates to CASSLASTGRSGGYTF.

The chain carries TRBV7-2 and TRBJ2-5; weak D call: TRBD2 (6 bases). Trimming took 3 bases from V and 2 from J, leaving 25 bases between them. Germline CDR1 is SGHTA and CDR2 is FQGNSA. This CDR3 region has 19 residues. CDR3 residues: CASSLGPPRPGLTQETQYF. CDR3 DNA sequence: TGTGCCAGCAGCTTGGGTCCACCTCGGCCGGGACTGACACAAGAGACCCAGTACTTC. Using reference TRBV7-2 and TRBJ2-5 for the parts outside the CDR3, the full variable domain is GAGVSQSPSNKVTEKGKDVELRCDPISGHTALYWYRQSLGQGLEFLIYFQGNSAPDKSGLPSDRFSAERTGGSVSTLTIQRTQQEDSAVYLCASSLGPPRPGLTQETQYFGPGTRLLVL.

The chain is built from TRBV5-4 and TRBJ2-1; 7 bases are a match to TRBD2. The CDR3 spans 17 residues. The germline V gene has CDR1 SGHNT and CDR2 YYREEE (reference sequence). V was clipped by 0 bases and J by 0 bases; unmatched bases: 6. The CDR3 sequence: CASSLEVIAGSYNEQFF. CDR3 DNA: TGTGCCAGCAGCTTGGAGGTTATAGCGGGCTCCTACAATGAGCAGTTCTTC.

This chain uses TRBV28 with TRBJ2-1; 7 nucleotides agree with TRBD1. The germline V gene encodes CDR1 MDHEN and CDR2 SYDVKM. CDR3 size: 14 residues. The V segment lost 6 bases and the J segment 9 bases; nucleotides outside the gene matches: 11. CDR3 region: CASSHDDRVPEQFF. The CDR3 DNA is TGTGCCAGCAGCCACGACGACAGGGTGCCTGAGCAGTTCTTC. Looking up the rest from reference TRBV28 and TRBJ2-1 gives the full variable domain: DVKVTQSSRYLVKRTGEKVFLECVQDMDHENMFWYRQDPGLGLRLIYFSYDVKMKEKGDIPEGYSVSREKKERFSLILESASTNQTSMYLCASSHDDRVPEQFFGPGTRLTVL.

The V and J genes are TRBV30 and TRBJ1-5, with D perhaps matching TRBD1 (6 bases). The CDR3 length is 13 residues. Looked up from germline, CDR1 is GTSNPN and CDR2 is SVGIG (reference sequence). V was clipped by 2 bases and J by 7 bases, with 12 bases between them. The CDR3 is CAWSTGGRQPQHF. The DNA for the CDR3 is TGTGCCTGGAGTACGGGGGGCAGGCAGCCCCAGCATTTT.

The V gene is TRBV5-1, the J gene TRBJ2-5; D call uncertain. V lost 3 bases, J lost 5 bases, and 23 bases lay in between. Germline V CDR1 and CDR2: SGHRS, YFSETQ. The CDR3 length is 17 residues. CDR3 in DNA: TGCGCCAGCAGCTCCCTTTCGAGCGAGAGCTACTCGGAGACCCAGTACTTC. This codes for CASSSLSSESYSETQYF.

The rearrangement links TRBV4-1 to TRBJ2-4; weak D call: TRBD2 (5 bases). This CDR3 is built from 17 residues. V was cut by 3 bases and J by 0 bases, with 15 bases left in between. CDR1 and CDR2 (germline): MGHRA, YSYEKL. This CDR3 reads CASSHPLRGVAKNIQYF. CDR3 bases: TGCGCCAGCAGCCACCCTCTACGGGGAGTAGCCAAAAACATTCAGTACTTC.

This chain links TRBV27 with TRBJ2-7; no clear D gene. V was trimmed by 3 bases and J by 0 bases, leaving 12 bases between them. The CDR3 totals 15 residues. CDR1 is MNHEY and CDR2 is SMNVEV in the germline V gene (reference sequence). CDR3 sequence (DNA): TGTGCCAGCAGTTTCTCCCCGGGTAGCTCCTACGAGCAGTACTTC. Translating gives CASSFSPGSSYEQYF.

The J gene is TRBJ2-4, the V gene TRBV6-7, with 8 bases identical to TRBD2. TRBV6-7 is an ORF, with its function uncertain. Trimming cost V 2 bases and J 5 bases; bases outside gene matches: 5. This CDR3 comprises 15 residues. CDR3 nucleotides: TGTGCCAGCAGTTACCCAACTAGCGGTGAAAACATTCAGTACTTC. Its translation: CASSYPTSGENIQYF.

CDR3 bases: TGTGCCAGCAGTGACGACCAGGGTTACACTGAAGCTTTCTTT. Protein sequence: CASSDDQGYTEAFF. This sequence joins TRBV6-1 and TRBJ1-1, with D perhaps TRBD1 (5 bases). This CDR3 spans 14 amino acids. V was shortened by 3 bases and J by 3 bases, with 11 bases between the two germline ends. CDR1 is MNHNS and CDR2 is SASEGT in the germline V gene.

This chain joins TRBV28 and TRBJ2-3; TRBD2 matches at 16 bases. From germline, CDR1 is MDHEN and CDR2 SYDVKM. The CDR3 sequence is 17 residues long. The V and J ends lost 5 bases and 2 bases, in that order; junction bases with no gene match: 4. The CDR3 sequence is CASSPGTSGRATDTQYF. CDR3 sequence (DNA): TGTGCCAGCAGTCCTGGGACTAGCGGGAGGGCCACAGATACGCAGTATTTT.

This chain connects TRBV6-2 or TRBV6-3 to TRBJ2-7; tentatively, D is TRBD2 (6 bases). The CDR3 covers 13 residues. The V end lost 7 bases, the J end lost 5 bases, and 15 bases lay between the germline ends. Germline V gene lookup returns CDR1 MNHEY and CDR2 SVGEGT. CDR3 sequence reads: CASNPGSSDEQYF. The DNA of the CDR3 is TGTGCCAGCAACCCCGGGAGTTCAGACGAGCAGTACTTC.

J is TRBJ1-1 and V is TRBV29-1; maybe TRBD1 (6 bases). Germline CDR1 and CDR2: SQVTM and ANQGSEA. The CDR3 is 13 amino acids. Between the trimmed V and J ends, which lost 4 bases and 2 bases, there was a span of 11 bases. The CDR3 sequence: CSVVWGHNTEAFF. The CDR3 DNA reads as TGCAGCGTTGTGTGGGGACATAACACTGAAGCTTTCTTT.

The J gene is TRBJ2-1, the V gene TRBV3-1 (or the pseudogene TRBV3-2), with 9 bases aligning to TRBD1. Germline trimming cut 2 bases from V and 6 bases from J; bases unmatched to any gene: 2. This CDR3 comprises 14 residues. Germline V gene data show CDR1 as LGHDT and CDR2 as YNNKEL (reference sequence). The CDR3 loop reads CASSQMTGGNEQFF. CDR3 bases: TGTGCCAGCAGCCAAATGACAGGGGGCAATGAGCAGTTCTTC.

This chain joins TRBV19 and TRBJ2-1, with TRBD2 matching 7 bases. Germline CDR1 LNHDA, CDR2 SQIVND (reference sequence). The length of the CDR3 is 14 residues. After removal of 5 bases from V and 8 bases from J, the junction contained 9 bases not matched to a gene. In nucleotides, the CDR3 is TGTGCCAGTAGTTGGGACTACCTTCGGTATGAGCAGTTCTTC. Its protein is CASSWDYLRYEQFF.

CDR3: CASSEGVQGLGYGYTF. DNA for the CDR3: TGTGCCAGCAGTGAAGGGGTCCAGGGGCTAGGCTATGGCTACACCTTC. The V and J genes are TRBV6-1 and TRBJ1-2; possible D gene TRBD1, 6 bases. The germline V gene has CDR1 MNHNS and CDR2 SASEGT. This CDR3 is 16 amino acids long. Trimming left V 1 base short and J 4 bases short, with 16 bases between.